Below, one T cell receptor (beta chain) is given with its context. Its cognate antigen is unknown. This record belongs to a study of blood T cells in healthy people across ages. Study information: Using template switching, researchers captured about one barcoded beta molecule for each two T cells. Whole-study findings and limits: The long-lived group displayed more naive CD4+ cells, plus higher diversity, than the aged donors did.

For the second PCR, which ran for 7 to 11 cycles, a sample-barcoded 5' primer and a J-beta primer mix were used. TCRdb redid the calling of the 5' RACE reads with MiXCR, one entry per CDR3 protein. The repertoire has over 1,300,000 distinct CDR3 sequences, 55% to 75% of them found once; the top ten carry over 6.5%. Germline loops: CDR1 SGHRS, CDR2 YFSETQ. This CDR3 contains 14 residues. V was shortened by 4 bases and J by 2 bases, with 12 bases between the two germline ends. A minimum of 6 million PBMCs was isolated per sample. The TCR comes from a man aged 18 to 30 in good health. The chain couples TRBV5-1 to TRBJ1-1; no clear D. Source material: blood. Here the CDR3 reads CASSPRAPNTEAFF. Written as DNA, the CDR3 is TGCGCCAGCAGCCCGCGGGCACCAAACACTGAAGCTTTCTTT.